The source of this T cell receptor beta chain is a study of T cells in localized non-small cell lung cancer. Study results and caveats: The greatest T cell clonality was found in uninvolved adjacent lung (higher than in tumor).

The ends lost 6 bases at V and 11 bases at J; junction bases unmatched: 18. CDR3 length: 15 residues. Germline V lookup: CDR1 MNHEY, CDR2 SMNVEV (reference sequence). Details on this clone: The antigen is undetermined.

The protocol was immunoSEQ multiplex PCR, while the TCRdb copy is restricted to in-frame clones and leaves out a portion. The table records 14,000 to 15,000 clones, around 83% of them present only once. V is TRBV27 and J is TRBJ1-1, with TRBD1 matching 7 bases. Sequenced material: peripheral blood, taken before any cancer treatment. This receptor was identified in a woman aged 40-75 years with stage I lung adenocarcinoma. CDR3 region: CASSLLGAGQEHAFF. Written as DNA, the CDR3 is TGTGCCAGCAGCCTCCTAGGGGCCGGACAGGAACATGCTTTCTTT.